This entry describes one T cell receptor (beta chain). This entry belongs to a study of HIV-infected patients and healthy controls. TCRdb processed the 5' RACE reads anew with MiXCR; each CDR3 protein has one entry. Seen here are 65,000 to 70,000 distinct CDR3 sequences, roughly a sixth observed once, and the top ten hold approximately 5%. The CDR3 contains 16 residues. Germline V gene lookup returns CDR1 LGHNA and CDR2 YSLEER. The V segment lost 3 bases and the J segment 2 bases; nucleotides outside the gene matches: 7. The sequenced sample was CD4+ T cells from blood. The TCR sequence derives from a human donor in good health. The V and J genes are TRBV4-3 and TRBJ1-1; TRBD1 aligns across 9 bases. For the CDR3, the DNA is TGCGCCAGCAGCCAGTTCGGGACAGGGAGTAACACTGAAGCTTTCTTT. Translated, it gives CASSQFGTGSNTEAFF.